This T cell receptor beta chain derives from a study of cytomegalovirus exposure and HLA in healthy donors. About the study: Findings of an earlier analysis included about 120 million unique TCR beta sequences from some 180 million T cells. Within the Caucasian-associated ancestry cluster were roughly 82% of the approximately 390 genotyped donors.

As for this clone: Its antigen is unknown.

Primers included in the PCR were 60 Vbeta and 13 Jbeta primers. The repertoire was sequenced with immunoSEQ multiplex PCR; TCRdb's copy has only in-frame clones and lacks some. This table holds around 85,000 clones, around 80% found once. Regarding donors, all were healthy bone marrow donors. Findings and limits, study-wide: According to an earlier analysis, most TCR beta V segments yielded productive rearrangements about 90% or about 30% of the time.

In germline, CDR1 is SGHVS, CDR2 FNYEAQ. This CDR3 spans 14 amino acids. V was pared by 3 bases and J by 2 bases, with 11 bases between. Source material: PBMCs. J is TRBJ2-7 and V is TRBV7-6; the D is unclear. The TCR originated in a male donor in good health and CMV-seronegative. CDR3 amino acids: CASSLATKTYEQYF. The CDR3 DNA is TGTGCCAGCAGCTTGGCGACAAAGACCTACGAGCAGTACTTC.